This entry concerns a single TCR beta chain. This sample stems from a study of blood T cell repertoires in COVID-19. The overall study: Samples taken during acute and convalescent COVID-19 were collected in the United States, Italy and Spain. T cells, B-cell-depleted T cells, or PBMCs provided the cDNA or gDNA that served as material.

Original processing methods: Estimated nucleated cell counts came from reference gene primer amplification. Measured with immunoSEQ multiplex PCR; TCRdb has only the in-frame clones, and not every one. D and trimming were read from the DNA, whereas the V and J calls and clone size are those reported in that table. The table shows roughly 190,000 clones, with about 83% occurring only once. The specimen was peripheral blood. This receptor was identified in a man aged 18 to 30 with active or convalescent COVID-19.

CDR3 nucleotides: TGCGCCAGCAGTGAGTCGATGACTAGTGGATGCTACGAGCAGTACTTC. Amino acids: CASSESMTSGCYEQYF. The chain employs TRBV10-1 and TRBJ2-7; maybe TRBD2 (6 bases). The germline V gene encodes CDR1 WNHNN and CDR2 SYGVQD (reference sequence). The V and J ends lost 0 bases and 3 bases respectively, with 15 bases between them. The CDR3 is made up of 16 amino acids.